The clone carrying this TCR beta chain has only a few counts. The data were taken from a study of T-cell reconstitution after alpha-beta-depleted transplantation in children. The CDR3 is 15 amino acids. Trimming cost V 3 bases and J 0 bases, with 8 bases left between them. Germline V lookup: CDR1 SEHNR, CDR2 FQNEAQ (reference sequence). A TCRbeta library incorporating unique molecular identifiers was prepared. TCRdb ran MiXCR on the PCR reads and lists one entry per CDR3 protein. This table has hundreds of thousands of distinct CDR3 sequences, around 19% appearing once. The specimen was PBMCs from the stem cell graft donor, collected from the stem cell graft. This sequence joins TRBV7-9 and TRBJ1-4, with D uncertain. The TCR sequence derives from a human donor who donated a stem cell graft to a child with acute lymphoblastic leukemia. The CDR3, as DNA: TGTGCCAGCAGCTTTTTGAGGGCAACTAATGAAAAACTGTTTTTT. Its translation is CASSFLRATNEKLFF.